This T cell receptor beta chain is drawn from a study of T cells after yellow fever vaccination. Study background: Preparing low-cell-number fractions relied on SMART-Seq v4 Ultra Low Input.

They built TCR cDNA with 5'RACE template switching, a step that put in a universal primer site and UMIs. TCRdb re-analysed the 5' RACE reads in MiXCR, keeping a single row per CDR3 protein. The sample records more than 300,000 distinct CDR3 sequences, roughly a tenth being singletons. Germline assignment: CDR1 DFQATT and CDR2 SNEGSKA (reference sequence). This CDR3 is 11 amino acids long. V shed 5 bases and J shed 6 bases, with 11 bases lying between them. The sample in question was CD4+ T cells sorted from PBMCs, obtained 45 days after the yellow fever booster vaccination. The origin of this receptor is a man aged 18-30 years who received the YFV17D yellow fever vaccine. The J gene is TRBJ2-7, the V gene TRBV20-1; D is possibly TRBD1 or TRBD2 (5 bases each). CDR3 in DNA: TGCAGTGCTTGGGACCGCAGCGAGCAGTACTTC. Its translation: CSAWDRSEQYF.